Shown below are 11 T cell receptor beta chains from a single sample sequenced in a study of beta chain features in type 1 diabetes. The entirety of the isolated RNA underwent reverse transcription, so expressed TCRB transcripts were sequenced. Using immunoSEQ multiplex PCR, the repertoire was profiled, and TCRdb retains in-frame clones only, with some absent. The sample records 450,000 to 550,000 clones, roughly 30% being singletons. Sequenced: naive CD4+ T cells from blood. The receptors were gathered from a man aged 18 to 35 in good health.

This clone has more than one count but fewer than ten. The chain is built from TRBV27 and TRBJ1-2, with 7 bases that match TRBD1. The CDR3 is 13 residues long. V was pared by 5 bases and J by 4 bases, with 4 bases of the junction left unmatched. CDR1 is MNHEY, CDR2 SMNVEV, per germline (reference sequence). DNA of the CDR3: TGTGCCAGCAGTAGACAGGGACGCTATGGCTACACCTTC. Its translation: CASSRQGRYGYTF.

This clone was counted only a few times. Other DNA sequences within the sample encode an identical CDR3. The chain combines TRBV25-1 with TRBJ2-5; the D gene is possibly TRBD2 (7 bases). The CDR3 has 14 residues. Germline CDR1 and CDR2: MGHDK and SYGVNS. Trimming left V 1 base short and J 4 bases short, with 10 bases between. The CDR3 reads CASSEWGGGETQYF. The CDR3 DNA reads as TGTGCCAGCAGTGAATGGGGAGGGGGAGAGACCCAGTACTTC.

A remark on this clone: This same CDR3 is encoded by further DNA sequences in the sample. DNA for the CDR3: TGTGCCAGCAGCGTAGGGGGTAGCCAAGAGACCCAGTACTTC. Its translation: CASSVGGSQETQYF. The chain joins TRBV9 to TRBJ2-5; D not resolved. Germline V lookup: CDR1 SGDLS, CDR2 YYNGEE. V gave up 0 bases and J gave up 1 base, with 7 bases separating them. CDR3 length equals 14 residues.

The V gene is TRBV2, the J gene TRBJ2-5; D gene ambiguous. V lost 4 bases and J 5 bases, leaving 11 bases between the germline ends. The CDR3 sequence is 13 residues long. CDR1 SNHLY and CDR2 FYNNEI come from the germline V gene. This CDR3 is CASSATTTETQYF. The CDR3 DNA sequence: TGTGCCAGCAGTGCCACCACTACTGAGACCCAGTACTTC.

The genes are TRBV30 and TRBJ2-3; D gene unclear. The CDR3 is 12 amino acids. Trimming removed 4 bases at V and 6 bases at J, with 11 bases between. In germline, CDR1 is GTSNPN, CDR2 SVGIG (reference sequence). CDR3 amino acids: CAWKAGTDTQYF. The CDR3, as DNA: TGTGCCTGGAAGGCAGGTACGGATACGCAGTATTTT. Filled out from reference TRBV30 and TRBJ2-3, the complete variable domain reads SQTIHQWPATLVQPVGSPLSLECTVEGTSNPNLYWYRQAAGRGLQLLFYSVGIGQISSEVPQNLSASRPQDRQFILSSKKLLLSDSGFYLCAWKAGTDTQYFGPGTRLTVL.

A few counts support this clone. V usage is TRBV6-5 and J usage is TRBJ2-3; D could derive from TRBD1 or TRBD2 (5 bases each). V lost 10 bases and J 1 base, leaving 12 bases between the germline ends. The CDR3 runs 13 residues. The V gene's germline CDR1 is MNHEY and CDR2 SVGAGI. CDR3 amino acids: CATRGAGTDTQYF. The CDR3 region has the DNA TGTGCCACCCGGGGCGCGGGCACAGATACGCAGTATTTT.

The chain is built from TRBV9 and TRBJ2-1; the D gene could be TRBD1 or TRBD2 (5 bases each). The CDR3 totals 15 residues. Per the germline V gene, CDR1 is SGDLS and CDR2 is YYNGEE. V lost 0 bases, J lost 3 bases, and 10 bases lay in between. Written as DNA, the CDR3 is TGTGCCAGCAGCGTAGGAGGGACGGACTACAATGAGCAGTTCTTC. The encoded protein is CASSVGGTDYNEQFF. The full variable domain, with the rest looked up from reference TRBV9 and TRBJ2-1, is DSGVTQTPKHLITATGQRVTLRCSPRSGDLSVYWYQQSLDQGLQFLIQYYNGEERAKGNILERFSAQQFPDLHSELNLSSLELGDSALYFCASSVGGTDYNEQFFGPGTRLTVL.

This rearrangement joins TRBV2 to TRBJ2-5; D is possibly TRBD2 (6 bases). Per the germline V gene, CDR1 is SNHLY and CDR2 is FYNNEI. This CDR3 has 13 amino acids. The germline V and J ends were trimmed by 6 bases and 2 bases, with 10 bases remaining between them. CDR3 in DNA: TGTGCCAGCAGCGTCCGGGAGCAAGAGACCCAGTACTTC. Translating gives CASSVREQETQYF.

This clone was detected a few times. The chain carries TRBV15 and TRBJ2-7; D gene uncertain. The CDR3 runs 13 residues. Trimming cost V 0 bases and J 2 bases, with 5 bases left between them. Germline-derived CDR1 and CDR2 are LNHNV and YYDKDF (reference sequence). The CDR3 sequence is CATSRDAAYEQYF. DNA for the CDR3: TGTGCCACCAGCAGAGATGCCGCCTACGAGCAGTACTTC.

This clone has more than one count but fewer than ten. The chain recombines TRBV28 with TRBJ2-7, with 8 bases aligning to TRBD2. V dropped 7 bases and J dropped 0; count of bases not matched to a gene: 8. CDR1 MDHEN and CDR2 SYDVKM come from the germline V gene. The CDR3 contains 15 residues. The CDR3 bases are TGTGCCAGCATAAAAAGCGGGAGTTTCTCCTACGAGCAGTACTTC. Translating it yields CASIKSGSFSYEQYF.

This clone turned up a few times. The chain couples TRBV30 to TRBJ2-5; D is possibly TRBD1 (6 bases). Deletions cut 8 bases from V and 5 bases from J, with 15 bases between. Germline V CDR1 and CDR2: GTSNPN, SVGIG (reference sequence). The CDR3 has 12 amino acids. The CDR3 reads CAAQGLEETQYF. CDR3 DNA: TGTGCCGCCCAGGGGCTGGAGGAGACCCAGTACTTC.